This T cell receptor beta chain was captured by sequencing in a study of T cells in Graves' hyperthyroidism and ophthalmopathy. Whole-study results and caveats: Before onset, ophthalmopathy was predicted by the model a median approximately 6.6 months earlier. Blood also showed most of the thyroid clonotypes that were expanded above 0.001.

Disease lasting under 3 months, a NOSPECS grade of at least 4, and a Clinical Activity Score of at least 3 were features of the ophthalmopathy patients. Uncontrolled infection, other autoimmune disease, pregnancy or lactation excluded patients. Amplified regions were TCR beta CDR3 sequences from RNA transcripts. TCR CDR3 underwent first-round RT-PCR with the HTBI primer set. TCRdb redid the calling of the multiplex PCR reads with MiXCR, one entry per CDR3 protein. The sample has under 600,000 distinct CDR3 sequences, 15% to 20% seen once. CDR1 and CDR2 from the germline V gene are SEHNR and FQNEAQ (reference sequence). The CDR3 sequence is 16 residues long. The ends lost 5 bases at V and 3 bases at J; junction bases unmatched: 9. Turning to this clonotype: Its antigen remains unidentified.

Material for sequencing was blood. The clonotype originates from a woman aged 35 to 49 with Graves' ophthalmopathy. The chain has TRBV7-9 and TRBJ1-2; TRBD1 matches 10 bases. In DNA form, the CDR3 reads TGTGCCAGCAGCCCCCTCCCCGGGACAGGGGACTATGGCTACACCTTC. This codes for CASSPLPGTGDYGYTF.